Below, 19 T cell receptor beta chains from the same sample are listed, as sequenced in a study of blood T cell repertoires in COVID-19. Data came from immunoSEQ multiplex PCR; TCRdb stores just in-frame clones and leaves some out. The table includes about 160,000 clones, around 86% detected once. The material sequenced was peripheral blood. Every receptor here comes from a man aged 65 to 79 who had recovered from COVID-19.

This clone was recorded at least ten times. The chain carries TRBV28 and TRBJ2-2, with 12 bases lining up with TRBD2. The CDR3 spans 17 residues. Germline assignment: CDR1 MDHEN and CDR2 SYDVKM. The ends lost 3 bases at V and 6 bases at J; junction bases unmatched: 8. The CDR3 here is CASSFWRLAGGPGELFF. The CDR3, as DNA: TGTGCCAGCAGTTTCTGGCGTCTAGCGGGAGGGCCCGGGGAGCTGTTTTTT.

The genes are TRBV9 and TRBJ2-2; TRBD2 matches 7 bases. Trimming took 0 bases from V and 8 from J; bases not matched to a gene: 10. This CDR3 region has 16 residues. Germline V CDR1 and CDR2: SGDLS, YYNGEE. The CDR3 sequence: CASSVGVGRLEGELFF. In DNA, the CDR3 is TGTGCCAGCAGCGTAGGCGTCGGGAGGTTGGAGGGGGAGCTGTTTTTT.

V is TRBV29-1 and J is TRBJ1-1; 11 bases align to TRBD1. The CDR3 consists of 16 residues. Trimming removed 4 bases from V and 1 base from J; junction bases left unmatched: 8. Germline loops: CDR1 SQVTM, CDR2 ANQGSEA. The CDR3 loop reads CSVAGTGGVGNTEAFF. The CDR3 DNA follows: TGCAGCGTTGCCGGGACAGGGGGAGTTGGGAACACTGAAGCTTTCTTT.

CDR3 in amino acids: CASSFRTGEGYTF. CDR3 nucleotides: TGTGCCAGCAGCTTCAGGACAGGGGAAGGCTACACCTTC. The rearrangement uses TRBV5-5 and TRBJ1-2; 9 bases agree with TRBD1. CDR3 length: 13 amino acids. Germline V gene sequence: CDR1 SGHKS, CDR2 YYEKEE (reference sequence). Trimming cost V 2 bases and J 8 bases; bases outside gene matches: 4.

The chain combines TRBV5-1 with TRBJ1-1; no clear D gene. The germline V gene has CDR1 SGHRS and CDR2 YFSETQ. Trimming removed 4 bases from V and 0 bases from J, with 13 bases in between. This CDR3 is 15 amino acids long. CDR3 in amino acids: CASSVGPGMNTEAFF. In nucleotides, the CDR3 is TGCGCCAGCAGCGTGGGTCCCGGTATGAACACTGAAGCTTTCTTT.

The chain couples TRBV9 to TRBJ2-7; 9 positions match TRBD2. Per germline, CDR1 SGDLS and CDR2 YYNGEE. The CDR3 runs 16 residues. V was clipped by 0 bases and J by 5 bases; unmatched bases: 9. The chain's CDR3 is CASSVGLAENGHEQYF. The CDR3 DNA is TGTGCCAGCAGCGTAGGACTAGCGGAGAACGGGCACGAGCAGTACTTC.

V is TRBV5-4 and J is TRBJ2-1, with 9 positions matching TRBD2. CDR1 is SGHNT, CDR2 YYREEE, per germline (reference sequence). This CDR3 region has 18 residues. The J segment lost 5 bases and the V segment lost 0 bases, leaving 12 bases of the junction unmatched. The CDR3 here is CASSLDIGASGKNNEQFF. As DNA, the CDR3 is TGTGCCAGCAGCTTGGATATCGGAGCTAGCGGGAAGAACAATGAGCAGTTCTTC. Filled out from reference TRBV5-4 and TRBJ2-1, the complete variable domain reads ETGVTQSPTHLIKTRGQQVTLRCSSQSGHNTVSWYQQALGQGPQFIFQYYREEENGRGNFPPRFSGLQFPNYSSELNVNALELDDSALYLCASSLDIGASGKNNEQFFGPGTRLTVL.

The chain is built from TRBV19 and TRBJ2-3, with 7 bases that match TRBD1. The germline V gene has CDR1 LNHDA and CDR2 SQIVND (reference sequence). V trimming: 3 bases; J trimming: 3 bases; junction bases outside the gene matches: 3. CDR3 length: 14 amino acids. The CDR3 bases are TGTGCCAGTAGTATCCGGACAGGTACAGATACGCAGTATTTT. Residues: CASSIRTGTDTQYF.

The chain combines TRBV1 with TRBJ2-1; the table calls TRBD2, which could not be checked here. TRBV1 is designated a pseudogene. The CDR3 totals 16 residues. DNA of the CDR3: TGCACCAGTCACCCGGGGGGACTAGCAGTATACAATGAGCAGTTCTTC. Its protein is CTSHPGGLAVYNEQFF.

The chain employs TRBV13 and TRBJ2-5; 10 nucleotides line up with TRBD1. V lost 4 bases and J lost 4; bases outside the gene matches: 6. This CDR3 has 15 residues. Per the germline V gene, CDR1 is PRHDT and CDR2 is FYEKMQ (reference sequence). The CDR3 sequence is CASSSRQGARETQYF. DNA of the CDR3: TGTGCCAGCAGCTCCCGACAGGGGGCTAGAGAGACCCAGTACTTC.

This clone is a singleton in its sample. The chain combines TRBV6-1 with TRBJ1-5; TRBD1 agrees at 8 bases. The J segment lost 0 bases and the V segment lost 4 bases, leaving 11 bases of the junction unmatched. In germline, CDR1 is MNHNS, CDR2 SASEGT. The CDR3 has 18 amino acids. CDR3 protein: CASSAGGQGAYSNQPQHF. CDR3 nucleotides: TGTGCCAGCAGTGCTGGGGGGCAGGGGGCCTATAGCAATCAGCCCCAGCATTTT.

CDR3 region: CASSGTGTRELNEQFF. Written as DNA, the CDR3 is TGTGCCAGCAGCGGAACCGGGACTAGAGAATTGAATGAGCAGTTCTTC. The V call is TRBV5-6, the J call TRBJ2-1, with 8 positions matching TRBD2. The CDR3 is 16 amino acids. V lost 4 bases, J lost 7 bases, and 13 bases stayed unmatched. Germline loops: CDR1 SGHDT, CDR2 YYEEEE.

This chain joins TRBV6-5 and TRBJ2-1, with TRBD2 matching 11 bases. The CDR3 is 15 residues long. The germline CDR1 and CDR2 sequences are MNHEY and SVGAGI. The ends lost 6 bases at V and 3 bases at J; junction bases unmatched: 4. The CDR3 loop reads CASRLTSGIYNEQFF. The CDR3 DNA reads as TGTGCCAGCAGGTTGACTAGCGGGATCTACAATGAGCAGTTCTTC.

This clone was counted once. This sequence joins TRBV20-1 and TRBJ2-3, with D perhaps TRBD1 (6 bases). With 3 bases removed from V and 6 bases from J, the gap between germline ends came to 22 bases. Germline V CDR1 and CDR2: DFQATT, SNEGSKA (reference sequence). The CDR3 totals 16 residues. The CDR3 spells CSASTGSGEKGDTQYF. The CDR3 bases are TGCAGTGCTAGTACGGGGTCAGGGGAAAAAGGGGATACGCAGTATTTT.

The CDR3 region has the DNA TGTGCCAGCAGCAAGGGACAGGGAACCGGGGAGCTGTTTTTT. It encodes CASSKGQGTGELFF. This rearrangement joins TRBV28 to TRBJ2-2; TRBD1 matches at 9 bases. The V segment lost 6 bases and the J segment 5 bases; nucleotides outside the gene matches: 4. This CDR3 contains 14 residues. Germline V gene lookup returns CDR1 MDHEN and CDR2 SYDVKM.

The rearrangement uses TRBV15 and TRBJ1-2; D not resolved. Trimming stripped 0 bases from V and 0 bases from J, with 11 bases between. Germline V gene lookup returns CDR1 LNHNV and CDR2 YYDKDF (reference sequence). The CDR3 covers 16 residues. This CDR3 reads CATSRDSINANYGYTF. Here the CDR3 DNA reads TGTGCCACCAGCAGAGACAGTATTAATGCTAACTATGGCTACACCTTC.

The CDR3 protein is CASSQPIAGGQFF. For the CDR3, the DNA is TGTGCCAGCAGCCAACCGATAGCGGGGGGGCAGTTCTTC. The chain has TRBV14 and TRBJ2-1, with TRBD2 identical over 10 bases. In germline, CDR1 is SGHDN, CDR2 FVKESK. The CDR3 totals 13 residues. V shed 2 bases and J 12 bases; nucleotides not matched to a gene: 4.

The chain links TRBV5-1 to TRBJ2-1; TRBD2 aligns across 9 bases. Germline CDR1 and CDR2: SGHRS and YFSETQ. This CDR3 contains 16 residues. The junction had 5 bases not matched to a gene; V was cut back by 1 base and J by 3 bases. CDR3 amino acids: CASSLLAGGSYNEQFF. For the CDR3, the DNA is TGCGCCAGCAGCTTGCTGGCGGGAGGGAGCTACAATGAGCAGTTCTTC. Together with reference TRBV5-1 and TRBJ2-1, the CDR3 gives the full variable domain: KAGVTQTPRYLIKTRGQQVTLSCSPISGHRSVSWYQQTPGQGLQFLFEYFSETQRNKGNFPGRFSGRQFSNSRSEMNVSTLELGDSALYLCASSLLAGGSYNEQFFGPGTRLTVL.

The chain uses TRBV28 and TRBJ2-5; tentatively, D is TRBD2 (5 bases). Per the germline V gene, CDR1 is MDHEN and CDR2 is SYDVKM. Trimming stripped 6 bases from V and 2 bases from J, with 10 bases between. There are 13 residues in the CDR3. CDR3 bases: TGTGCCAGCAGAGGAGAGGGTCAAGAGACCCAGTACTTC. Its protein product is CASRGEGQETQYF.